Shown below are 30 T cell receptor beta chains from a single sample sequenced in a study of shared clonotypes between healthy human individuals. Assay used: immunoSEQ multiplex PCR; TCRdb lists only in-frame clones, some missing. The data hold some 200,000 clones, with approximately 65% observed a single time. Sequencing was performed on memory CD4+ T cells sorted from blood. The subset: CD45RA-negative fraction. These receptors originate from a man in his thirties or forties in good health.

This clone is labeled medium-sized. The chain combines TRBV5-1 with TRBJ2-7, with TRBD1 as a possible D gene (5 bases). CDR1 and CDR2 (germline): SGHRS, YFSETQ. CDR3 size: 13 residues. V gave up 1 base and J gave up 6 bases, with 11 bases separating them. The CDR3 loop reads CASSLNVGAEQYF. In DNA, the CDR3 is TGCGCCAGCAGCTTGAATGTAGGGGCCGAGCAGTACTTC.

The genes are TRBV10-1 and TRBJ1-5; D is uncertain. Trimming stripped 3 bases from V and 3 bases from J, with 6 bases between. CDR1 WNHNN and CDR2 SYGVQD come from the germline V gene (reference sequence). The CDR3 sequence is 13 residues long. The DNA of the CDR3 is TGCGCCAGCAGTGAATATGCCAATCAGCCCCAGCATTTT. This encodes CASSEYANQPQHF.

This chain connects TRBV18 to TRBJ2-7, with D perhaps matching TRBD2 (5 bases). V lost 3 bases and J lost 5, with 14 bases in between. The germline gives CDR1 KGHSH, CDR2 LQKENI. CDR3 length: 14 amino acids. The CDR3 nucleotides read TGTGCCAGCTCACCCTGGGCTAGCTACGACGAGCAGTACTTC. This gives the protein CASSPWASYDEQYF.

This clone was detected a few times. This sequence joins TRBV18 and TRBJ1-2; D might be TRBD1 (6 bases). This CDR3 spans 14 amino acids. Trimming cost V 3 bases and J 3 bases, with 11 bases left between them. Germline values: CDR1 KGHSH, CDR2 LQKENI. For the CDR3, the DNA is TGTGCCAGCTCACCTTACAAGGGGGACTATGGCTACACCTTC. Translating gives CASSPYKGDYGYTF. Together with reference TRBV18 and TRBJ1-2, the CDR3 gives the full variable domain: NAGVMQNPRHLVRRRGQEARLRCSPMKGHSHVYWYRQLPEEGLKFMVYLQKENIIDESGMPKERFSAEFPKEGPSILRIQQVVRGDSAAYFCASSPYKGDYGYTFGSGTRLTVV.

V is TRBV2 and J is TRBJ1-2, with D maybe TRBD1 (5 bases). V was clipped by 2 bases and J by 4 bases, with 14 bases between them. The CDR3 has 15 amino acids. The germline CDR1 and CDR2 sequences are SNHLY and FYNNEI. As DNA, the CDR3 is TGTGCCAGCAGTGAATCGCGGGGGAGGAGCTATGGCTACACCTTC. It translates to CASSESRGRSYGYTF. The full variable domain, rest sourced from reference TRBV2 and TRBJ1-2, is EPEVTQTPSHQVTQMGQEVILRCVPISNHLYFYWYRQILGQKVEFLVSFYNNEISEKSEIFDDQFSVERPDGSNFTLKIRSTKLEDSAMYFCASSESRGRSYGYTFGSGTRLTVV.

The chain recombines TRBV28 with TRBJ2-7; TRBD1 might be the D (6 bases). The germline V gene encodes CDR1 MDHEN and CDR2 SYDVKM. Between the trimmed V and J ends, which lost 7 bases and 2 bases, there was a span of 15 bases. The length of the CDR3 is 14 residues. This CDR3 reads CASIDDRIPYEQYF. The CDR3 nucleotides read TGTGCCAGCATCGATGACAGGATCCCCTACGAGCAGTACTTC.

The chain joins TRBV27 to TRBJ2-7, with D perhaps assigned TRBD1 or TRBD2 (5 bases each). Trimming took off 7 bases at V and 4 bases at J, with 14 bases between the two ends. Germline lookup yields CDR1 MNHEY and CDR2 SMNVEV (reference sequence). This CDR3 comprises 13 residues. DNA of the CDR3: TGTGCCAGCACTCTGGGACCGCAATACGAGCAGTACTTC. Encoded protein: CASTLGPQYEQYF.

The chain joins TRBV7-8 to TRBJ2-7, with 10 positions matching TRBD1. CDR1 SGHVS and CDR2 FQNEAQ come from the germline V gene. V was clipped by 3 bases and J by 2 bases; unmatched bases: 1. This CDR3 spans 14 amino acids. The CDR3, as DNA: TGTGCCAGCAGCTTCGGGACAGGGGCCTACGAGCAGTACTTC. It encodes CASSFGTGAYEQYF.

This clone has ten or more counts. CDR3 in DNA: TGCGCCAGCAGCTCCGGGACTCGCACAGATACGCAGTATTTT. It codes for CASSSGTRTDTQYF. V usage is TRBV5-1 and J usage is TRBJ2-3; D perhaps matches TRBD2 (6 bases). The CDR3 has 14 amino acids. Trimming left V 3 bases short and J 1 base short, with 9 bases between. From germline, CDR1 is SGHRS and CDR2 YFSETQ.

The genes are TRBV6-1 and TRBJ2-7, with unresolved D. The CDR3 contains 11 residues. V was pared by 8 bases and J by 7 bases, with 12 bases between. Germline V gene data show CDR1 as MNHNS and CDR2 as SASEGT. The DNA for the CDR3 is TGTGCCAGCCGTAGTAAGTGGGAGCAGTACTTC. Translated, it gives CASRSKWEQYF.

This clone was recorded many times. Other nucleotide sequences in the sample specify the same CDR3. CDR3 amino acids: CAWSPNTGELFF. The CDR3 DNA reads TGTGCCTGGAGCCCCAACACCGGGGAGCTGTTTTTT. The chain links TRBV30 to TRBJ2-2; D remains ambiguous. The CDR3 sequence is 12 residues long. From germline, CDR1 is GTSNPN and CDR2 SVGIG (reference sequence). V was pared by 3 bases and J by 2 bases, with 4 bases between.

The sample holds many counts of this clone. This sequence joins TRBV28 and TRBJ2-7, with D perhaps given as TRBD1 or TRBD2 (5 bases each). V lost 3 bases and J lost 5, with 20 bases in between. The CDR3 is 16 residues long. The germline CDR1 and CDR2 sequences are MDHEN and SYDVKM. CDR3 coding DNA: TGTGCCAGCAGTTTTCTCCCCGGCAGGGCGGGTGACGAGCAGTACTTC. Its translation is CASSFLPGRAGDEQYF.

This chain uses TRBV9 with TRBJ1-4; TRBD1 agrees at 7 bases. The J segment lost 4 bases and the V segment lost 2 bases, leaving 2 bases of the junction unmatched. Germline CDR1 SGDLS, CDR2 YYNGEE. CDR3 length: 14 amino acids. In DNA form, the CDR3 reads TGTGCCAGCAGCGTTGGGACAGTTAATGAAAAACTGTTTTTT. Translation: CASSVGTVNEKLFF.

The V call is TRBV9, the J call TRBJ2-7, with 8 bases fitting TRBD1. The closer fit of TRBJ2-5 to the DNA end suggests the J call may be wrong. Per germline, CDR1 SGDLS and CDR2 YYNGEE. The length of the CDR3 is 16 residues. CDR3 sequence (DNA): TGTGCCAGCAGCGTAAGCACCGGACAGGGCCAAGAGACCCAGTACTTC. Its protein product is CASSVSTGQGQETQYF.

The V and J genes are TRBV29-1 and TRBJ2-6; 9 bases are shared with TRBD1. The germline V gene encodes CDR1 SQVTM and CDR2 ANQGSEA. J was trimmed by 0 bases and V by 6 bases; bases with no gene match: 6. The CDR3 is 16 residues long. The CDR3 protein is CSVRTGAASGANVLTF. For the CDR3, the DNA is TGCAGCGTACGGACAGGGGCGGCCTCTGGGGCCAACGTCCTGACTTTC.

This chain links TRBV2 with TRBJ2-5; no clear D. V lost 1 base and J lost 3, with 6 bases in between. In germline, CDR1 is SNHLY, CDR2 FYNNEI. The CDR3 loop spans 13 amino acids. This CDR3 is CASSEDTKETQYF. CDR3 DNA: TGTGCCAGCAGTGAAGATACTAAAGAGACCCAGTACTTC.

V is TRBV6-5 and J is TRBJ2-3, with D tentatively TRBD1 (6 bases). V was shortened by 5 bases and J by 4 bases, with 16 bases between the two germline ends. This CDR3 contains 15 residues. Germline CDR1 is MNHEY and CDR2 is SVGAGI. CDR3 sequence: CASSTTGVMADTQYF. CDR3 in DNA: TGTGCCAGCAGTACGACAGGAGTTATGGCAGATACGCAGTATTTT.

The V and J genes are TRBV11-3 and TRBJ2-6, with no clear D. Germline V gene data show CDR1 as SGHNT and CDR2 as YENEEA. Trimming cost V 5 bases and J 0 bases, with 8 bases left between them. CDR3 length: 15 amino acids. In nucleotides, the CDR3 is TGTGCCAGCAGCCCTCAGGCCTCTGGGGCCAACGTCCTGACTTTC. As protein: CASSPQASGANVLTF.

In this sample, this clone turned up a few times. This rearrangement joins TRBV7-3 to TRBJ2-2, with D possibly TRBD2 on 5 matching bases. Germline CDR1 and CDR2: SGHTA and FQGTGA. V was cut by 5 bases and J by 2 bases, with 9 bases left in between. This CDR3 is built from 14 residues. CDR3: CASSPTRNTGELFF. The CDR3 DNA reads TGTGCCAGCAGCCCAACTAGAAACACCGGGGAGCTGTTTTTT.

The rearrangement joins TRBV7-3 to TRBJ2-3; 10 bases agree with TRBD2. This CDR3 spans 16 amino acids. J was trimmed by 8 bases and V by 0 bases; bases with no gene match: 8. Germline V gene data show CDR1 as SGHTA and CDR2 as FQGTGA. The CDR3 nucleotides read TGTGCCAGCAGCTTAACGAGCACTAGCGGGAAGGCTACGCAGTATTTT. Translated, it gives CASSLTSTSGKATQYF.

This clone is medium-sized within its sample. The genes are TRBV7-9 and TRBJ2-7; tentatively, D is TRBD2 (5 bases). This CDR3 region has 14 residues. Deletions cut 7 bases from V and 3 bases from J, with 16 bases between. CDR1 is SEHNR and CDR2 is FQNEAQ in the germline V gene (reference sequence). CDR3 nucleotide sequence: TGTGCCAGCATTAATACCGGGGTGAACTACGAGCAGTACTTC. This sequence encodes CASINTGVNYEQYF. Using reference TRBV7-9 and TRBJ2-7 for the parts outside the CDR3, the full variable domain is DTGVSQNPRHKITKRGQNVTFRCDPISEHNRLYWYRQTLGQGPEFLTYFQNEAQLEKSRLLSDRFSAERPKGSFSTLEIQRTEQGDSAMYLCASINTGVNYEQYFGPGTRLTVT.

This chain links TRBV5-1 with TRBJ2-2; 8 positions agree with TRBD2. J lost 9 bases, V lost 5 bases, and 9 bases had no gene match. Germline assignment: CDR1 SGHRS and CDR2 YFSETQ. There are 14 residues in the CDR3. Here the CDR3 reads CASRPGGVLWELFF. In DNA form, the CDR3 reads TGCGCCAGCAGGCCGGGAGGGGTTCTTTGGGAGCTGTTTTTT.

This chain joins TRBV7-3 and TRBJ2-5; the D is unclear. This CDR3 contains 13 residues. Germline CDR1 reads SGHTA; CDR2 reads FQGTGA. With 5 bases removed from V and 1 base from J, the gap between germline ends came to 8 bases. This CDR3 is CASSRAGQETQYF. CDR3 bases: TGTGCCAGCAGCCGGGCCGGCCAAGAGACCCAGTACTTC.

The chain has TRBV4-1 and TRBJ2-5, with TRBD1 identical over 9 bases. The germline V gene has CDR1 MGHRA and CDR2 YSYEKL. The ends lost 3 bases at V and 5 bases at J; junction bases unmatched: 7. CDR3 size: 15 residues. This CDR3 reads CASSQSGTGMETQYF. The CDR3 nucleotides read TGCGCCAGCAGCCAGTCCGGGACAGGGATGGAGACCCAGTACTTC.

A few counts support this clone. The V and J genes are TRBV5-4 and TRBJ2-3; TRBD1 matches 7 bases. CDR1 SGHNT and CDR2 YYREEE come from the germline V gene (reference sequence). CDR3 length: 16 residues. Losses at the gene ends were 6 bases for V and 0 bases for J; bases not matched to a gene: 10. The CDR3 reads CASTPGTAKSTDTQYF. The CDR3 region has the DNA TGTGCCAGCACCCCGGGGACAGCCAAAAGCACAGATACGCAGTATTTT.

This rearrangement joins TRBV29-1 to TRBJ1-1; D unresolved. Trimming took off 4 bases at V and 1 base at J, with 13 bases between the two ends. Germline-derived CDR1 and CDR2 are SQVTM and ANQGSEA. The CDR3 has 14 amino acids. The CDR3 sequence: CSVVPRFGNTEAFF. For the CDR3, the DNA is TGCAGCGTTGTCCCGCGGTTCGGGAACACTGAAGCTTTCTTT.

As for this clone: The same CDR3 can be traced to other DNA sequences in this sample. The chain is built from TRBV5-1 and TRBJ2-2, with 7 nucleotides matching TRBD2. The CDR3 contains 15 residues. The germline V gene has CDR1 SGHRS and CDR2 YFSETQ. V trimming: 0 bases; J trimming: 4 bases; junction bases outside the gene matches: 3. The CDR3 DNA follows: TGCGCCAGCAGCTTGGGACTAGCCGGCACCGGGGAGCTGTTTTTT. The encoded protein is CASSLGLAGTGELFF.

This clone was seen only a few times. CDR3 bases: TGTGCCAGCTCACCAGGTGGGTTCACTGAAGCTTTCTTT. It codes for CASSPGGFTEAFF. The chain uses TRBV18 and TRBJ1-1; D unresolved. This CDR3 is 13 amino acids long. The germline gives CDR1 KGHSH, CDR2 LQKENI. V lost 2 bases to trimming and J lost 4 bases, with 8 bases between them.

The J gene is TRBJ1-3, the V gene TRBV30; D unresolved. Germline V lookup: CDR1 GTSNPN, CDR2 SVGIG (reference sequence). The CDR3 is 14 amino acids. V was pared by 4 bases and J by 7 bases, with 17 bases between. In DNA form, the CDR3 reads TGTGCCTGGATTCCCCCAAGAGTCGGGAACACCATATATTTT. Its protein product is CAWIPPRVGNTIYF.

The chain carries TRBV11-2 and TRBJ2-7; possible D gene TRBD2, 5 bases. The CDR3 extends over 13 amino acids. Germline V gene sequence: CDR1 SGHAT, CDR2 FQNNGV. Trimming shortened V by 5 bases and J by 6 bases, and 14 bases separated the two germline ends. The chain's CDR3 is CASSHPRTGEQYF. The DNA for the CDR3 is TGTGCCAGCAGCCACCCTCGGACTGGCGAGCAGTACTTC.